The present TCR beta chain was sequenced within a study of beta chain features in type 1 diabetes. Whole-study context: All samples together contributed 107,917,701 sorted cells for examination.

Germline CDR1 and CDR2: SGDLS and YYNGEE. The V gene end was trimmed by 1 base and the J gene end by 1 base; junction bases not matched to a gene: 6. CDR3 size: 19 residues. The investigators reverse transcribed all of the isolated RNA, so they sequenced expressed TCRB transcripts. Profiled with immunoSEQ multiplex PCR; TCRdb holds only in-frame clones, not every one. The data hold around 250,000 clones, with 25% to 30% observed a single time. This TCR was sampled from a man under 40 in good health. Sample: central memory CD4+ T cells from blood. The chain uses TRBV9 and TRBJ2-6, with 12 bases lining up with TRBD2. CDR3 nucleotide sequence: TGTGCCAGCAGCGTATCGGGGACTAGCGGGTCTTCTGGGGCCAACGTCCTGACTTTC. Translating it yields CASSVSGTSGSSGANVLTF.